Shown below are 9 T cell receptor beta chains from a single sample sequenced in a study of blood T cells in healthy people across ages. The use of a sample-barcoded 5' primer and a J-beta primer mix characterized a second PCR of about 7 to 12 cycles. TCRdb ran MiXCR on the 5' RACE reads and lists one entry per CDR3 protein. The sample gives 700,000 or so distinct CDR3 sequences, 22% of which show up once; roughly a fifth is in the top ten. Sequenced: blood. These receptors were taken from a man aged 65 to 85 in good health.

The sample holds a few counts of this clonotype. The chain links TRBV29-1 to TRBJ1-1, with 12 bases identical to TRBD1. After removal of 6 bases from V and 3 bases from J, the junction contained 11 bases not matched to a gene. Germline V gives CDR1 SQVTM, CDR2 ANQGSEA. CDR3 length: 16 residues. In DNA, the CDR3 is TGCAGCGTAGGAGGGACAGGGGGCCTGTGGGACACTGAAGCTTTCTTT. This sequence encodes CSVGGTGGLWDTEAFF.

The chain uses TRBV10-1 and TRBJ1-5; tentative D call: TRBD1 (6 bases). The CDR3 has 15 residues. V lost 4 bases and J 6 bases, leaving 16 bases between the germline ends. Germline V gene data show CDR1 as WNHNN and CDR2 as SYGVQD (reference sequence). This CDR3 is CASSAYRAVFQPQHF. CDR3 sequence (DNA): TGCGCCAGCAGTGCGTACAGGGCAGTTTTTCAGCCCCAGCATTTT.

There are a few counts of this clonotype. V gene TRBV12-3 or TRBV12-4 combines with J gene TRBJ1-2; D uncertain. This CDR3 is built from 12 residues. Trimming removed 6 bases from V and 5 bases from J, with 10 bases in between. CDR3 sequence (DNA): TGTGCCAGCAGGGCCGGGCGGTATGGCTACACCTTC. Translating gives CASRAGRYGYTF.

This clonotype was seen a handful of times. The rearrangement uses TRBV9 and TRBJ1-1; no clear D. The CDR3 sequence is 17 residues long. CDR1 SGDLS and CDR2 YYNGEE come from the germline V gene. V lost 0 bases and J 4 bases, leaving 19 bases between the germline ends. The CDR3 DNA is TGTGCCAGCAGCGTAGGCATCCGAGGGCGGGGAGGCACTGAAGCTTTCTTT. It encodes CASSVGIRGRGGTEAFF.

This chain joins TRBV13 and TRBJ1-5; no definite D call. The CDR3 sequence is 13 residues long. The ends were cut back, 0 bases at V and 7 bases at J, with 7 bases in the middle. In germline, CDR1 is PRHDT, CDR2 FYEKMQ (reference sequence). The CDR3, as DNA: TGTGCCAGCAGCTTAGGCCACACCCAGCCCCAGCATTTT. Translated: CASSLGHTQPQHF. The full variable domain, rest sourced from reference TRBV13 and TRBJ1-5, is AAGVIQSPRHLIKEKRETATLKCYPIPRHDTVYWYQQGPGQDPQFLISFYEKMQSDKGSIPDRFSAQQFSDYHSELNMSSLELGDSALYFCASSLGHTQPQHFGDGTRLSIL.

In its sample, this clonotype was seen many times. The rearrangement links TRBV5-6 to TRBJ2-3; D not certain. Trimming shortened V by 1 base and J by 2 bases, and 8 bases separated the two germline ends. The CDR3 is made up of 14 amino acids. Germline CDR1 SGHDT, CDR2 YYEEEE. CDR3 in DNA: TGTGCCAGCAGCTTGCCCCGCTACACAGATACGCAGTATTTT. Translation: CASSLPRYTDTQYF.

As concerns this clonotype: Germline and junction disagree at one end, which may indicate a read error. The chain employs TRBV20-1 and TRBJ2-1; weak D call: TRBD1 (5 bases). The CDR3 is 11 amino acids. Germline V gene data show CDR1 as DFQATT and CDR2 as SNEGSKA (reference sequence). The CDR3 sequence: CSARQDNGQFF. CDR3 sequence (DNA): TGCAGTGCTAGACAGGACAATGGGCAGTTCTTC.

This clonotype has just a few counts. The chain uses TRBV5-1 and TRBJ1-2, with a weak D call TRBD1 (5 bases). Germline CDR1 and CDR2: SGHRS and YFSETQ. V was trimmed by 6 bases and J by 4 bases, leaving 19 bases between them. This CDR3 is 15 amino acids long. This CDR3 is CASTSTAGLGYGYTF. CDR3 nucleotide sequence: TGCGCCAGCACCTCCACGGCAGGGTTGGGCTATGGCTACACCTTC. The full variable domain, its missing parts supplied by reference TRBV5-1 and TRBJ1-2, is KAGVTQTPRYLIKTRGQQVTLSCSPISGHRSVSWYQQTPGQGLQFLFEYFSETQRNKGNFPGRFSGRQFSNSRSEMNVSTLELGDSALYLCASTSTAGLGYGYTFGSGTRLTVV.

This clonotype was seen more than once but under ten times. V usage is TRBV5-1 and J usage is TRBJ2-5; possible D gene TRBD1, 6 bases. V was shortened by 3 bases and J by 5 bases, with 20 bases between the two germline ends. CDR3 size: 16 residues. Germline lookup yields CDR1 SGHRS and CDR2 YFSETQ. Written as DNA, the CDR3 is TGCGCCAGCAGCTGGAATAACAGGGAAAGCCAGGAGACCCAGTACTTC. Residues: CASSWNNRESQETQYF.